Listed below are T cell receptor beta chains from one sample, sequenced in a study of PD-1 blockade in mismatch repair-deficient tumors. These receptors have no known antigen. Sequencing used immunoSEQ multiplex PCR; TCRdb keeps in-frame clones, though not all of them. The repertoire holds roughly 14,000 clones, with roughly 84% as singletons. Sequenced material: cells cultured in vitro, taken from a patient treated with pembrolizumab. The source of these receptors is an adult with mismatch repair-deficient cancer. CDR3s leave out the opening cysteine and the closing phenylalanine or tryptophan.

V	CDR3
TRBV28	ASGNLREGPNEQY
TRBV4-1	ASSQGPRDRETQY
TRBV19	ATAWAGSYEQY
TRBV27	ASSLSPQAAYGYT
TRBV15	ATSVGGSGTNEQF
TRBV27	ASSFGQGGYEQY
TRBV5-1	ASSLALGRVGNEQY
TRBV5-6	ASSWGVVGNEQY
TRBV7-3	ASSLQGARTDTQY
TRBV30	AWSDLINTEAF
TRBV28	ASSFHGQGSGNTIY
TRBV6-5	ASSSPGTLNTGELF
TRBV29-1	SVYYYSGRDTDTQY
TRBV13	ASTRGVGNQPQH
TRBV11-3	ASSWRESGYT
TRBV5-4	ASSGKKTANTGELF
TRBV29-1	SVDGLDEKLF
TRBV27	ASSLVRRYQGALH
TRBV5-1	ASSLRQGQETQY
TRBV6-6	ASSYGQEGGNQPQH
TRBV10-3	AISPDRGNVGYT
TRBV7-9	ASSPRGPDTQY
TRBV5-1	ASSLGPQSGGNEQF
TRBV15	ATSRVRETQY
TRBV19	ASSSDGGRGSPLY
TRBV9	ASSVGAGANQPQH
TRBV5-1	ASSLGGLAGVDEQF
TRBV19	ASRRTGTYEQY
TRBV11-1	ASSFYPGQNLNTEAF
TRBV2	ASRVGGDTDTQY
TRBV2	ASSDPWGQGGSGHQPQH
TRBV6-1	ASSEGSYLGSPLH
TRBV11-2	ASSPWWEEETQY